A single sample is the source of the 24 T cell receptor beta chains below, sequenced in a study of response to subunit inactivated influenza vaccine. TCRdb redid the calling of the RT-PCR reads with MiXCR, one entry per CDR3 protein. The profile shows 500,000 to 600,000 distinct CDR3 sequences, about an eighth of them singletons. The specimen was PBMCs from blood, collected more than 35 days after vaccination. The receptor set was obtained from a man aged 50-60 years who received an inactivated influenza vaccine.

The V and J genes are TRBV11-2 and TRBJ2-2; D remains unclear. Germline values: CDR1 SGHAT, CDR2 FQNNGV. The CDR3 extends over 13 amino acids. The V end was cut by 7 bases, the J end by 8 bases, with 14 bases between. The CDR3 spells CASIWGPSGELFF. In DNA form, the CDR3 reads TGTGCCAGCATCTGGGGTCCTTCGGGGGAGCTGTTTTTT.

The genes are TRBV15 and TRBJ2-5; the D is unclear. V was shortened by 0 bases and J by 5 bases, with 7 bases between the two germline ends. The CDR3 loop spans 13 amino acids. Germline CDR1 and CDR2: LNHNV and YYDKDF (reference sequence). The CDR3 protein is CATSREVKETQYF. The CDR3 DNA reads as TGTGCCACCAGCAGAGAGGTTAAGGAGACCCAGTACTTC.

This clonotype was detected many times. The J gene is TRBJ2-7, the V gene TRBV10-3, with a weak D call TRBD1 (6 bases). Germline V gives CDR1 ENHRY, CDR2 SYGVKD. Trimming left V 6 bases short and J 4 bases short, with 13 bases between. The length of the CDR3 is 13 residues. CDR3 in DNA: TGTGCCATCAGGGAGGACAGACATTACGAGCAGTACTTC. Translation: CAIREDRHYEQYF.

This clonotype was observed a few times. The chain combines TRBV5-1 with TRBJ2-1; 11 bases line up with TRBD2. V lost 5 bases to trimming and J lost 9 bases; unmatched junction nucleotides: 10. The V gene's germline CDR1 is SGHRS and CDR2 YFSETQ. The CDR3 has 15 residues. DNA for the CDR3: TGCGCCAGCAGACTGCAAACTAGCGGGAGCGCTGAGCAGTTCTTC. Translation: CASRLQTSGSAEQFF.

This clonotype has just a few counts. The chain is built from TRBV5-6 and TRBJ2-2; 14 nucleotides agree with TRBD2. Germline-derived CDR1 and CDR2 are SGHDT and YYEEEE. J lost 0 bases, V lost 3 bases, and 7 bases had no gene match. CDR3 size: 19 residues. In nucleotides, the CDR3 is TGTGCCAGCAGCTACCGGACTAGCGGGAGGCTCACGAACACCGGGGAGCTGTTTTTT. Translation gives CASSYRTSGRLTNTGELFF. Full variable domain (remainder filled in from reference TRBV5-6 and TRBJ2-2): DAGVTQSPTHLIKTRGQQVTLRCSPKSGHDTVSWYQQALGQGPQFIFQYYEEEERQRGNFPDRFSGHQFPNYSSELNVNALLLGDSALYLCASSYRTSGRLTNTGELFFGEGSRLTVL.

Only a few counts were recorded for this clonotype. The chain has TRBV10-3 and TRBJ1-5; 10 nucleotides match TRBD1. This CDR3 is built from 16 residues. The junction had 5 bases not matched to a gene; V was cut back by 4 bases and J by 2 bases. From germline, CDR1 is ENHRY and CDR2 SYGVKD. DNA of the CDR3: TGTGCCATCAGTGTTTCCGGGACAGGGGGCAATCAGCCCCAGCATTTT. Protein product: CAISVSGTGGNQPQHF.

The chain is built from TRBV5-1 and TRBJ2-7, with D possibly TRBD1 on 6 matching bases. CDR3 length: 13 residues. The V end lost 4 bases, the J end lost 6 bases, and 14 bases lay between the germline ends. Germline V gene lookup returns CDR1 SGHRS and CDR2 YFSETQ. The CDR3 loop is CASSATGILEQYF. Here the CDR3 DNA reads TGCGCCAGCAGCGCCACAGGGATTCTCGAGCAGTACTTC.

The table lists this clonotype with many counts. V is TRBV5-1 and J is TRBJ2-7, with 8 bases that match TRBD1. V was clipped by 0 bases and J by 3 bases; unmatched bases: 2. The CDR3 is 14 amino acids. The germline CDR1 and CDR2 sequences are SGHRS and YFSETQ. The CDR3 nucleotides read TGCGCCAGCAGCTTGGGACAGGGGAGCTACGAGCAGTACTTC. As protein: CASSLGQGSYEQYF.

This clonotype has at least ten counts. The chain employs TRBV4-3 and TRBJ2-2; D possibly matches TRBD1 or TRBD2 (5 bases each). From germline, CDR1 is LGHNA and CDR2 YSLEER. Trimming removed 0 bases from V and 0 bases from J, with 11 bases in between. This CDR3 contains 17 residues. The CDR3 spells CASSQDLRGPNTGELFF. Written as DNA, the CDR3 is TGCGCCAGCAGCCAAGACCTCCGGGGCCCGAACACCGGGGAGCTGTTTTTT.

This clonotype was observed many times. V is TRBV12-3 or TRBV12-4 and J is TRBJ1-6; 8 bases match TRBD1. J was trimmed by 7 bases and V by 5 bases; bases with no gene match: 7. The CDR3 consists of 15 residues. CDR3 sequence: CASSPQGDRNSPLHF. DNA of the CDR3: TGTGCCAGCAGTCCACAGGGGGATCGGAATTCACCCCTCCACTTT.

V gene TRBV7-8 combines with J gene TRBJ1-1, with D unresolved. The CDR3 runs 14 residues. Germline CDR1 reads SGHVS; CDR2 reads FQNEAQ. The V and J ends lost 5 bases and 1 base respectively, with 11 bases between them. The CDR3 sequence: CASSPHVGNTEAFF. The DNA for the CDR3 is TGTGCCAGCAGCCCCCACGTCGGGAACACTGAAGCTTTCTTT.

This clonotype was observed a few times. V is TRBV20-1 and J is TRBJ2-3; 7 nucleotides align to TRBD2. Germline CDR1 and CDR2: DFQATT and SNEGSKA (reference sequence). V lost 4 bases and J lost 0; bases outside the gene matches: 1. There are 13 residues in the CDR3. The CDR3 sequence is CSANGRSTDTQYF. The CDR3 DNA follows: TGCAGTGCTAACGGGAGGAGCACAGATACGCAGTATTTT.

This clonotype was counted many times. The chain employs TRBV12-3 or TRBV12-4 and TRBJ2-7; D is perhaps TRBD1 (6 bases). The CDR3 has 15 amino acids. Trimming removed 5 bases at V and 4 bases at J, with 18 bases between. CDR3 loop: CASSNYRVLDYEQYF. CDR3 DNA sequence: TGTGCCAGCAGTAACTACAGGGTGTTGGATTACGAGCAGTACTTC.

The rearrangement uses TRBV12-3 or TRBV12-4 and TRBJ1-6; D not resolved. Trimming pared 6 bases from V and 6 bases from J, leaving 15 bases between. This CDR3 is 15 amino acids long. CDR3 nucleotides: TGTGCCAGCAGGTCTTGGGGTGAGTCTAATTCACCCCTCCACTTT. Translation: CASRSWGESNSPLHF.

The chain joins TRBV5-1 to TRBJ2-5; D call uncertain. V gave up 4 bases and J gave up 1 base, with 11 bases separating them. The CDR3 consists of 14 residues. Per germline, CDR1 SGHRS and CDR2 YFSETQ. In DNA form, the CDR3 reads TGCGCCAGCAGCCTCCTACGGAGCCAAGAGACCCAGTACTTC. It codes for CASSLLRSQETQYF.

This chain connects TRBV5-6 to TRBJ2-2; 9 bases match TRBD1. Trimming took 5 bases from V and 7 from J; bases not matched to a gene: 12. CDR1 and CDR2 from the germline V gene are SGHDT and YYEEEE. There are 16 residues in the CDR3. The CDR3 coding sequence is TGTGCCAGCAGTCGACGCATAACAGGGGGCCTCGGGGAGCTGTTTTTT. It specifies CASSRRITGGLGELFF. Together with reference TRBV5-6 and TRBJ2-2, the CDR3 gives the full variable domain: DAGVTQSPTHLIKTRGQQVTLRCSPKSGHDTVSWYQQALGQGPQFIFQYYEEEERQRGNFPDRFSGHQFPNYSSELNVNALLLGDSALYLCASSRRITGGLGELFFGEGSRLTVL.

The chain combines TRBV4-3 with TRBJ1-4; TRBD1 aligns across 9 bases. The CDR3 has 17 residues. Germline trimming cut 3 bases from V and 8 bases from J; bases unmatched to any gene: 13. The germline gives CDR1 LGHNA, CDR2 YSLEER. CDR3 DNA sequence: TGCGCCAGCAGCCACGAATGGGCGCGGACAGGGGCCGAAAAACTGTTTTTT. Translation gives CASSHEWARTGAEKLFF.

The chain links TRBV10-3 to TRBJ2-3; 9 bases agree with TRBD2. This CDR3 region has 16 residues. In germline, CDR1 is ENHRY, CDR2 SYGVKD. V shed 8 bases, J shed 3 bases, and the junction held 12 bases outside the gene matches. The DNA for the CDR3 is TGTGCCATCGCCCCTGAAGCGGGGGGTGGGACAGATACGCAGTATTTT. It is translated as CAIAPEAGGGTDTQYF.

This chain uses TRBV20-1 with TRBJ2-1; D might be TRBD1 (6 bases). The CDR3 contains 17 residues. The V gene's germline CDR1 is DFQATT and CDR2 SNEGSKA (reference sequence). Trimming took off 0 bases at V and 6 bases at J, with 21 bases between the two ends. The CDR3 sequence is CSARDLRVVQGRNEQFF. Written as DNA, the CDR3 is TGCAGTGCTAGAGATCTCCGGGTGGTACAGGGACGCAATGAGCAGTTCTTC.

This clonotype was seen a handful of times. This chain connects TRBV28 to TRBJ2-7; TRBD2 agrees at 10 bases. Germline lookup yields CDR1 MDHEN and CDR2 SYDVKM. The CDR3 runs to 16 residues. V lost 4 bases to trimming and J lost 2 bases; unmatched junction nucleotides: 8. The CDR3 region is CASSSWTSGAPYEQYF. The CDR3 nucleotides read TGTGCCAGCAGTTCTTGGACTAGCGGAGCTCCCTACGAGCAGTACTTC.

The rearrangement uses TRBV5-1 and TRBJ2-2; D assignment may be TRBD1 or TRBD2 (6 bases each). The CDR3 is 14 amino acids. V was trimmed by 7 bases and J by 6 bases, leaving 16 bases between them. Germline assignment: CDR1 SGHRS and CDR2 YFSETQ. The CDR3 here is CASRGGLAPGELFF. As DNA, the CDR3 is TGCGCCAGCCGTGGGGGGCTAGCCCCCGGGGAGCTGTTTTTT.

The sample holds a few counts of this clonotype. This rearrangement joins TRBV20-1 to TRBJ2-7; D gene uncertain. Germline CDR1 DFQATT, CDR2 SNEGSKA (reference sequence). The CDR3 sequence is 15 residues long. Trimming removed 7 bases from V and 5 bases from J, with 24 bases in between. This CDR3 is CSVNGVNKLGHEQYF. Written as DNA, the CDR3 is TGCAGTGTCAACGGTGTTAACAAACTGGGCCACGAGCAGTACTTC.

V usage is TRBV6-1 and J usage is TRBJ1-1, with 7 bases aligning to TRBD1. This CDR3 has 15 residues. Losses at the gene ends were 4 bases for V and 1 base for J; bases not matched to a gene: 6. Germline CDR1 and CDR2: MNHNS and SASEGT. For the CDR3, the DNA is TGTGCCAGCAGTGTGACAGGGTGGGCGAACACTGAAGCTTTCTTT. Protein product: CASSVTGWANTEAFF.

This clonotype was observed a handful of times. The chain carries TRBV11-2 and TRBJ2-4; 9 nucleotides agree with TRBD1. The junction had 16 bases not matched to a gene; V was cut back by 2 bases and J by 8 bases. Germline V gene data show CDR1 as SGHAT and CDR2 as FQNNGV. The CDR3 is 18 residues long. CDR3 nucleotides: TGTGCCAGCAGCTTATGGGGTGGGGGGACAGGGTCGTTAGACATTCAGTACTTC. Amino acids: CASSLWGGGTGSLDIQYF.